These 14 T cell receptor beta chains came from one sample sequenced in a study of OX40 agonist ivuxolimab in advanced cancers. The table came from immunoSEQ multiplex PCR; TCRdb's copy has only in-frame clones and leaves some out. The sample lists approximately 15,000 clones, 85% to 90% occurring once. The source was CD4+ or CD8+ T cells sorted from blood, collected in a trial of the OX40 agonist ivuxolimab. These receptors originate from an adult with an advanced solid tumor such as melanoma, head and neck, liver or kidney cancer.

This clone came up once. The rearrangement joins TRBV6-5 to TRBJ1-1, with TRBD1 as a possible D gene (5 bases). The V gene's germline CDR1 is MNHEY and CDR2 SVGAGI. Trimming removed 3 bases at V and 4 bases at J, with 12 bases between. The CDR3 loop spans 14 amino acids. The CDR3 is CASSYSGTGTEAFF. In nucleotides, the CDR3 is TGTGCCAGCAGTTATAGTGGGACCGGCACTGAAGCTTTCTTT.

The chain has TRBV6-5 and TRBJ2-2; TRBD2 aligns across 7 bases. V lost 6 bases, J lost 7 bases, and 8 bases stayed unmatched. CDR3 length: 14 amino acids. Germline CDR1 MNHEY, CDR2 SVGAGI. The CDR3 coding sequence is TGTGCCAGCAGCCTCGGACTAGTTGTCGGGGAGCTGTTTTTT. Amino acid sequence: CASSLGLVVGELFF.

V usage is TRBV15 and J usage is TRBJ2-2; D unresolved. The V gene's germline CDR1 is LNHNV and CDR2 YYDKDF (reference sequence). V was trimmed by 1 base and J by 0 bases, leaving 9 bases between them. The CDR3 extends over 16 amino acids. The CDR3 here is CATSRGAVSNTGELFF. The CDR3 DNA sequence: TGTGCCACCAGCAGAGGGGCGGTGTCGAACACCGGGGAGCTGTTTTTT.

The chain uses TRBV5-4 and TRBJ2-1, with TRBD2 identical over 8 bases. V shed 4 bases, J shed 2 bases, and the junction held 8 bases outside the gene matches. The CDR3 runs 16 residues. Germline assignment: CDR1 SGHNT and CDR2 YYREEE (reference sequence). This CDR3 reads CASSPGGTVTYNEQFF. The CDR3 region has the DNA TGTGCCAGCAGCCCGGGGGGGACTGTTACCTACAATGAGCAGTTCTTC.

This clone was counted once. This chain joins TRBV5-4 and TRBJ2-5; 8 positions agree with TRBD2. J gave up 5 bases and V 2 bases, and 11 bases lay outside the gene matches. The germline V gene encodes CDR1 SGHNT and CDR2 YYREEE (reference sequence). The CDR3 length is 16 residues. CDR3 sequence (DNA): TGTGCCAGCAGCTTTATCGGGAGGGCTCCGGGGGAGACCCAGTACTTC. Protein: CASSFIGRAPGETQYF.

V is TRBV5-1 and J is TRBJ2-7; tentative D call: TRBD2 (5 bases). The CDR3 length is 15 residues. V dropped 4 bases and J dropped 0 bases, with 14 bases sitting between them. Germline lookup yields CDR1 SGHRS and CDR2 YFSETQ. The CDR3 coding sequence is TGCGCCAGCAGCCCTCTTGGGAGCGACTCCTACGAGCAGTACTTC. Protein sequence: CASSPLGSDSYEQYF.

The V and J genes are TRBV29-1 and TRBJ2-3; 11 bases are shared with TRBD2. Looked up from germline, CDR1 is SQVTM and CDR2 is ANQGSEA. This CDR3 contains 17 residues. V shed 4 bases, J shed 0 bases, and the junction held 9 bases outside the gene matches. CDR3 DNA: TGCAGCGTTGTCCTAGCGGGGGGATTACCAAGCACAGATACGCAGTATTTT. Encoded protein: CSVVLAGGLPSTDTQYF.

The V and J genes are TRBV7-2 and TRBJ1-5; a possible D gene is TRBD1 (5 bases). The CDR3 consists of 14 residues. Germline-derived CDR1 and CDR2 are SGHTA and FQGNSA. Between the trimmed V and J ends, which lost 6 bases and 4 bases, there was a span of 13 bases. CDR3 residues: CASSKTGGNQPQHF. The CDR3 nucleotides are TGTGCCAGCAGTAAGACTGGGGGGAATCAGCCCCAGCATTTT.

This clone was seen only once. The rearrangement uses TRBV5-6 and TRBJ1-4, with D tentatively TRBD1 (5 bases). V was pared by 2 bases and J by 6 bases, with 11 bases between. Germline assignment: CDR1 SGHDT and CDR2 YYEEEE. The CDR3 is made up of 14 amino acids. The CDR3 DNA reads as TGTGCCAGCAGCTTAGGGGTGTTTGATGAAAAACTGTTTTTT. This gives the protein CASSLGVFDEKLFF.

Here the CDR3 reads CASSPWRSYEQYF. Written as DNA, the CDR3 is TGTGCCAGCAGCCCATGGCGCTCCTACGAGCAGTACTTC. This chain joins TRBV11-2 and TRBJ2-7; no clear D gene. The V end lost 5 bases, the J end lost 0 bases, and 8 bases lay between the germline ends. The length of the CDR3 is 13 residues. The germline V gene encodes CDR1 SGHAT and CDR2 FQNNGV.

The rearrangement joins TRBV4-2 to TRBJ2-5; 9 bases line up with TRBD2. Germline-derived CDR1 and CDR2 are LGHNA and YNFKEQ. J lost 5 bases, V lost 1 base, and 5 bases had no gene match. The CDR3 has 15 amino acids. CDR3 protein: CASSQVAGVQETQYF. The CDR3, as DNA: TGTGCCAGCAGCCAAGTAGCGGGAGTTCAGGAGACCCAGTACTTC.

The chain couples TRBV5-1 to TRBJ1-2, with 7 bases that match TRBD1. The CDR3 totals 15 residues. V shed 0 bases, J shed 0 bases, and the junction held 2 bases outside the gene matches. CDR1 and CDR2 (germline): SGHRS, YFSETQ. The DNA for the CDR3 is TGCGCCAGCAGCTTGGCGCAGGGGGCTAACTATGGCTACACCTTC. Residues: CASSLAQGANYGYTF. The full variable domain, in which reference TRBV5-1 and TRBJ1-2 provide the parts outside the CDR3, is KAGVTQTPRYLIKTRGQQVTLSCSPISGHRSVSWYQQTPGQGLQFLFEYFSETQRNKGNFPGRFSGRQFSNSRSEMNVSTLELGDSALYLCASSLAQGANYGYTFGSGTRLTVV.

A few counts support this clone. This sequence joins TRBV6-5 and TRBJ1-1; D ambiguous. Between the trimmed V and J ends, which lost 5 bases and 4 bases, there was a span of 8 bases. This CDR3 is 12 amino acids long. The germline V gene has CDR1 MNHEY and CDR2 SVGAGI. The CDR3 loop is CASSLRGTEAFF. CDR3 coding DNA: TGTGCCAGCAGTCTGCGGGGCACTGAAGCTTTCTTT.

The rearrangement joins TRBV15 to TRBJ1-4; possibly TRBD1 for D (6 bases). V was pared by 5 bases and J by 8 bases, with 12 bases between. The CDR3 sequence is 13 residues long. Looked up from germline, CDR1 is LNHNV and CDR2 is YYDKDF (reference sequence). The CDR3 protein is CATSGRTEEKLFF. As DNA, the CDR3 is TGTGCCACCAGCGGACGGACAGAGGAAAAACTGTTTTTT.